This is a list of T cell receptor beta chains from one sample in a study of CD8+CD57+ T cells in acquired aplastic anemia. TCRdb analysed the reads with MiXCR anew, one entry per CDR3 protein. The sample holds roughly 260,000 distinct CDR3 sequences, more than 45% seen once. Source material: sorted CD4+, CD8+, or CD8+CD57+ T cells (not recorded which) from PBMCs. The receptors were gathered from a human donor with aplastic anemia. CDR3s include the opening cysteine and the closing phenylalanine or tryptophan. Each record gives: clone size, CDR3 length, D gene, J gene, V gene, CDR3 protein, CDR3 DNA. A D gene is named only where the DNA matches it firmly. Clone size is stated in some rows and not others, as once, few, many or a class when expanded.

clone_size: once; cdr3_length: 15; d_call: .; j_call: TRBJ1-1; v_call: TRBV7-6; cdr3_aa: CASSSGGTMNTEAFF; cdr3_nt: TGTGCCAGCAGCTCGGGGGGGACCATGAACACTGAAGCTTTCTTT
clone_size: many; cdr3_length: 15; d_call: .; j_call: TRBJ2-3; v_call: TRBV4-2; cdr3_aa: CASSQGDASTDTQYF; cdr3_nt: TGTGCCAGCAGCCAAGGAGACGCTAGCACAGATACGCAGTATTTT
clone_size: few; cdr3_length: 13; d_call: .; j_call: TRBJ1-5; v_call: TRBV27; cdr3_aa: CASRRGGNQPQHF; cdr3_nt: TGTGCCAGCAGGAGAGGGGGTAATCAGCCCCAGCATTTT
clone_size: many; cdr3_length: 18; d_call: .; j_call: TRBJ2-3; v_call: TRBV7-9; cdr3_aa: CASSSKEETVWRKDTQYF; cdr3_nt: TGTGCCAGCAGCTCCAAAGAGGAAACCGTCTGGCGTAAAGATACGCAGTATTTT
clone_size: many; cdr3_length: 16; d_call: .; j_call: TRBJ1-2; v_call: TRBV20-1; cdr3_aa: CSADPVVPGGAYGYTF; cdr3_nt: TGCAGTGCTGACCCAGTTGTGCCGGGAGGGGCCTATGGCTACACCTTC
clone_size: many; cdr3_length: 12; d_call: .; j_call: TRBJ1-1; v_call: TRBV25-1; cdr3_aa: CASSDWNTEAFF; cdr3_nt: TGTGCCAGCAGTGACTGGAACACTGAAGCTTTCTTT
clone_size: many; cdr3_length: 16; d_call: .; j_call: TRBJ2-1; v_call: TRBV19; cdr3_aa: CASSIVWRDSYNEQFF; cdr3_nt: TGTGCCAGTAGTATAGTCTGGCGGGACTCCTACAATGAGCAGTTCTTC
clone_size: few; cdr3_length: 14; d_call: .; j_call: TRBJ2-7; v_call: TRBV5-6; cdr3_aa: CASSAGEVNYEQYF; cdr3_nt: TGTGCCAGCAGCGCCGGAGAAGTTAACTACGAGCAGTACTTC
clone_size: .; cdr3_length: 15; d_call: TRBD1; j_call: TRBJ1-6; v_call: TRBV25-1; cdr3_aa: CASSETGGSGSPLHF; cdr3_nt: TGTGCCAGCAGTGAAACAGGGGGCTCTGGTTCACCCCTCCACTTT
clone_size: .; cdr3_length: 15; d_call: TRBD1; j_call: TRBJ2-7; v_call: TRBV5-1; cdr3_aa: CASSQGTGFSYEQYF; cdr3_nt: TGCGCCAGCAGCCAGGGGACAGGCTTTTCCTACGAGCAGTACTTC